The clone carrying this TCR beta chain was detected only once. Sequencing used immunoSEQ multiplex PCR; TCRdb keeps in-frame clones, though not all of them. The data hold approximately 160,000 clones, with just under 85% observed a single time. CDR3 size: 15 residues. The junction had 7 bases not matched to a gene; V was cut back by 2 bases and J by 4 bases. From germline, CDR1 is MNHNY and CDR2 SVGAGI (reference sequence). The sample belongs to a study of blood T cell repertoires in COVID-19. Study background: Samples of COVID-19 (acute and convalescent) were obtained from the United States, Italy and Spain. PBMCs, B-cell-depleted T cells, or T cells provided the cDNA or gDNA that made up the material.

This rearrangement joins TRBV6-6 to TRBJ1-1; 7 nucleotides align to TRBD1. This clonotype was obtained from a man between 40 and 49 years old who had recovered from COVID-19. Sequenced material: peripheral blood. The CDR3 DNA sequence: TGTGCCAGCAGTTACGGGCGACAGGGCGGCACTGAAGCTTTCTTT. It yields the protein CASSYGRQGGTEAFF.